This TCR beta chain was sequenced during a study of T cell clonality in common variable immunodeficiency. Study outcomes and limitations: CVID subjects had higher TCRbeta clonality than healthy controls, most marked in about a third. Fewer deletions and N-nucleotide insertions were reportedly seen in common variable immunodeficiency TCR beta sequences.

No CVID subject was ill or on immunomodulatory drugs when sampled. A remark on this clone: Its antigen remains unknown. The CDR3 end lies 3 residues beyond the end of the read and is filled in from the germline J gene.

V gave up 6 bases and J gave up 0 bases, with 18 bases separating them. Germline V lookup: CDR1 MNHEY, CDR2 SVGEGT. The CDR3 contains 17 residues. Sequencing input was equivalent genomic DNA from CVID and controls. Data came from immunoSEQ multiplex PCR; TCRdb stores just in-frame clones and leaves some out. The specimen has about 28,000 clones, none found just once. Sequenced input: peripheral blood mononuclear cells. The chain recombines TRBV6-2 or TRBV6-3 with TRBJ2-1; TRBD2 might be the D (6 bases). The source is a human donor with common variable immunodeficiency. CDR3 bases read: TGTGCCAGCAGCCCATCACGCGGGGTTGGCTCCTACAATGAG. Its translation: CASSPSRGVGSYNE. The entire CDR3 reads CASSPSRGVGSYNEQFF.